Below, 12 T cell receptor beta chains from the same sample are listed, as sequenced in a study of T cells in Graves' hyperthyroidism and ophthalmopathy. TCR beta CDR3 sequences were amplified from RNA transcripts. A set of HTBI primers served as the primers for a first-round RT-PCR of the TCR CDR3. TCRdb passed the multiplex PCR reads through MiXCR, listing each CDR3 protein once. This sample yields about 640,000 distinct CDR3 sequences, of which around 21% are seen a single time; over 30% belongs to the top ten. Sequencing was done on a sample of blood. Receptor source: a man younger than 40 with Graves' ophthalmopathy.

This clonotype was seen a handful of times. The chain joins TRBV10-3 to TRBJ2-1; possible D gene TRBD1, 5 bases. Deletions cut 3 bases from V and 5 bases from J, with 8 bases between. Germline V gene data show CDR1 as ENHRY and CDR2 as SYGVKD. The CDR3 runs to 13 residues. CDR3 nucleotide sequence: TGTGCCATCAGTGATACCAGGGACAATGAGCAGTTCTTC. Protein: CAISDTRDNEQFF.

This clonotype was seen only a few times. The chain recombines TRBV20-1 with TRBJ1-1; 7 nucleotides agree with TRBD1. J gave up 7 bases and V 3 bases, and 5 bases lay outside the gene matches. Germline CDR1 reads DFQATT; CDR2 reads SNEGSKA (reference sequence). CDR3 length: 12 amino acids. The CDR3 DNA reads as TGCAGTGCTAGGACAGGGCCCTTTGAAGCTTTCTTT. This gives the protein CSARTGPFEAFF.

This clonotype was seen once. This chain links TRBV18 with TRBJ2-2; maybe TRBD2 (6 bases). Trimming pared 0 bases from V and 7 bases from J, leaving 12 bases between. Germline V gene lookup returns CDR1 KGHSH and CDR2 LQKENI. The CDR3 contains 15 residues. CDR3 amino acids: CASSPPAGRHGELFF. The CDR3 DNA follows: TGTGCCAGCTCACCACCCGCCGGGAGACACGGGGAGCTGTTTTTT.

This chain links TRBV7-9 with TRBJ1-3; D remains unclear. The CDR3 consists of 15 residues. Germline V gene sequence: CDR1 SEHNR, CDR2 FQNEAQ (reference sequence). V shed 4 bases and J shed 0 bases, with 10 bases lying between them. CDR3 nucleotides: TGTGCCAGCAGCTCCACACTGTTCTCTGGAAACACCATATATTTT. Its protein product is CASSSTLFSGNTIYF.

V is TRBV6-1 and J is TRBJ2-3; D is uncertain. CDR1 is MNHNS, CDR2 SASEGT, per germline. Trimming pared 1 base from V and 0 bases from J, leaving 14 bases between. CDR3 length: 17 residues. CDR3 in amino acids: CASSEGWSVGSTDTQYF. The CDR3 DNA sequence: TGTGCCAGCAGTGAAGGGTGGAGTGTTGGAAGCACAGATACGCAGTATTTT.

V and J are TRBV27 and TRBJ2-1; D could derive from TRBD1 or TRBD2 (5 bases each). V gave up 2 bases and J gave up 4 bases, with 12 bases separating them. CDR3 size: 15 residues. Per germline, CDR1 MNHEY and CDR2 SMNVEV (reference sequence). The CDR3 nucleotides read TGTGCCAGCAGTTTAGTCGGGACCCTATACAATGAGCAGTTCTTC. Its protein is CASSLVGTLYNEQFF.

The chain recombines TRBV7-2 with TRBJ2-1, with TRBD1 identical over 7 bases. Germline CDR1 reads SGHTA; CDR2 reads FQGNSA. The CDR3 has 17 amino acids. The V segment lost 4 bases and the J segment 9 bases; nucleotides outside the gene matches: 18. The CDR3 coding sequence is TGTGCCAGCAGCTCCCCTCAACAAGGGGGCAAGGGGTTTGAGCAGTTCTTC. Amino acids: CASSSPQQGGKGFEQFF.

The chain carries TRBV6-1 and TRBJ2-4; D is ambiguous. The ends were cut back, 5 bases at V and 2 bases at J, with 13 bases in the middle. Germline V lookup: CDR1 MNHNS, CDR2 SASEGT. The CDR3 is 15 amino acids. CDR3 loop: CASSPPLRTKNIQYF. CDR3 DNA: TGTGCCAGCAGTCCCCCCCTCCGAACCAAAAACATTCAGTACTTC.

This clonotype came up a few times. The chain couples TRBV4-1 to TRBJ2-7; TRBD2 matches at 8 bases. This CDR3 has 15 residues. The germline CDR1 and CDR2 sequences are MGHRA and YSYEKL. The V segment lost 0 bases and the J segment 3 bases; nucleotides outside the gene matches: 4. Here the CDR3 reads CASSQETSGFYEQYF. The CDR3 DNA follows: TGCGCCAGCAGCCAAGAAACTAGCGGTTTCTACGAGCAGTACTTC.

The rearrangement links TRBV7-9 to TRBJ2-5; D is uncertain. Germline V lookup: CDR1 SEHNR, CDR2 FQNEAQ (reference sequence). The V gene lost 1 base and the J gene lost 1 base, with 13 bases spanning the gap. The CDR3 runs to 16 residues. The CDR3 DNA sequence: TGTGCCAGCAGCTTAGATTTGGCGTCAGGCCAAGAGACCCAGTACTTC. This codes for CASSLDLASGQETQYF.

This clonotype appeared a few times. The chain joins TRBV2 to TRBJ2-3; D gene unclear. V gave up 1 base and J gave up 7 bases, with 6 bases separating them. In germline, CDR1 is SNHLY, CDR2 FYNNEI. The CDR3 is 12 residues long. The chain's CDR3 is CASSEEAYTQYF. The CDR3 DNA reads as TGTGCCAGCAGTGAAGAGGCTTATACGCAGTATTTT. The whole variable domain, remainder taken from reference TRBV2 and TRBJ2-3, is EPEVTQTPSHQVTQMGQEVILRCVPISNHLYFYWYRQILGQKVEFLVSFYNNEISEKSEIFDDQFSVERPDGSNFTLKIRSTKLEDSAMYFCASSEEAYTQYFGPGTRLTVL.

The chain joins TRBV6-6 to TRBJ2-7, with TRBD2 identical over 7 bases. The closer fit of TRBJ2-1 to the DNA end suggests the J call may be wrong. The CDR3 loop spans 15 amino acids. In germline, CDR1 is MNHNY, CDR2 SVGAGI (reference sequence). CDR3 protein: CASSYSGGSFDEQFF. Written as DNA, the CDR3 is TGTGCCAGCAGTTACTCGGGCGGGAGCTTCGATGAGCAGTTCTTC.